The rows below give T cell receptor beta chains drawn from one sample of a study of blood T cell repertoires in COVID-19. Libraries were prepared by immunoSEQ multiplex PCR; TCRdb keeps only in-frame clonotypes and omits some of them. The sample lists hundreds of thousands of clones; around 86% were seen once. Specimen: peripheral blood. The receptors here all came from a woman in her twenties or thirties with active or convalescent COVID-19. The CDR3 runs from the conserved cysteine through the conserved F or W. Each record gives: D gene, clone size, J gene, V gene, CDR3 protein, CDR3 DNA. A D gene is named only where the DNA matches it firmly. A clone size is listed for some rows: how often the clone was seen (once, few, many), or a class if it is expanded.

TRBD2 - TRBJ2-3 TRBV2 CASSEGGLLRLTSGTDTQYF TGTGCCAGCAGTGAAGGAGGCCTCCTGAGATTGACTAGCGGCACAGATACGCAGTATTTT
- - TRBJ1-6 TRBV6-5 CASSRQVRNSPLHF TGTGCCAGCAGCCGACAAGTCCGTAATTCACCCCTCCACTTT
- - TRBJ1-2 TRBV6-5 CASTDPEYGYTF TGTGCCAGCACCGATCCGGAGTATGGCTACACCTTC
- - TRBJ1-3 TRBV19 CASSILDTIYF TGTGCCAGTAGTATCCTCGACACCATATATTTT
- - TRBJ2-2 TRBV5-1 CASSPTGEVNTGELFF TGCGCCAGCAGCCCGACGGGGGAGGTGAACACCGGGGAGCTGTTTTTT
- - TRBJ2-1 TRBV20-1 CSAPKPTEQFF TGCAGTGCTCCAAAGCCAACTGAGCAGTTCTTC
TRBD1 few TRBJ1-6 TRBV27 CASSLDRGRSGSPLHF TGTGCCAGCAGTTTAGACAGGGGGCGGTCTGGTTCACCCCTCCACTTT
- - TRBJ1-2 TRBV5-1 CASSPGDRAGYGYTF TGCGCCAGCAGCCCGGGGGATCGGGCAGGCTATGGCTACACCTTC
TRBD2 - TRBJ2-2 TRBV9 CASSLEREGTGELFF TGTGCCAGCAGCCTGGAGCGGGAGGGCACCGGGGAGCTGTTTTTT
- - TRBJ2-7 TRBV9 CASSVEGLGVYEQYF TGTGCCAGCAGCGTAGAGGGGTTGGGTGTCTACGAGCAGTACTTC
- few TRBJ2-3 TRBV3-1/TRBV3-2 CASSQGRAPGRGTDTQYF TGTGCCAGCAGCCAAGGGAGGGCGCCAGGGAGGGGGACAGATACGCAGTATTTT
- - TRBJ2-3 TRBV7-9 CASSLRRRGGTDTQYF TGTGCCAGCAGCTTACGCCGCCGTGGAGGCACAGATACGCAGTATTTT